This is a list of T cell receptor beta chains from one sample in a study of blood T cell repertoires in COVID-19. Sequenced by immunoSEQ multiplex PCR; TCRdb stores in-frame clones only, minus some. Here the sample spans under 150,000 clones, 76% being singletons. The sample taken for sequencing was peripheral blood. The receptors originated from an elderly woman with active or convalescent COVID-19. CDR3s include the opening cysteine and the closing phenylalanine or tryptophan. Fields, in order: J gene, D gene, V gene, clone size, CDR3 protein, CDR3 DNA. The D gene is left open where the match is weak. Size is omitted from some rows. Given values are once, few, many or a class for expanded clones.

>TRBJ1-1|.|TRBV5-5|.
CASTLINWARNTEAFF
TGTGCCAGCACCCTCATAAACTGGGCCCGGAACACTGAAGCTTTCTTT
>TRBJ1-2|.|TRBV19|.
CASTSRRDNYGYTF
TGTGCCAGTACCTCGAGGAGGGATAACTATGGCTACACCTTC
>TRBJ2-1|TRBD2|TRBV11-2|.
CASSPGGPLGEQFF
TGTGCCAGCAGCCCGGGGGGGCCGCTAGGTGAGCAGTTCTTC
>TRBJ2-3|.|TRBV11-3|.
CASAGSTDTQYF
TGTGCCAGCGCCGGGAGCACAGATACGCAGTATTTT
>TRBJ2-1|TRBD1|TRBV28|.
CASSFTGTGYNEQFF
TGTGCCAGCAGTTTTACCGGGACAGGGTACAATGAGCAGTTCTTC
>TRBJ2-6|TRBD1|TRBV11-2|.
CASSRDRITPFSGANVLTF
TGTGCCAGCAGCAGGGACAGGATCACCCCGTTTTCTGGGGCCAACGTCCTGACTTTC
>TRBJ2-7|TRBD2|TRBV18|once
CASRREAGGSYEQYF
TGTGCCAGCCGTCGAGAAGCGGGGGGGTCCTACGAGCAGTACTTC
>TRBJ1-1|.|TRBV12-5|.
CASGRAPGTEAFF
TGTGCTAGTGGAAGAGCCCCGGGGACTGAAGCTTTCTTT
>TRBJ2-2|TRBD2|TRBV19|.
CASRSGGAPGELFF
TGTGCCAGTAGAAGCGGGGGGGCCCCCGGGGAGCTGTTTTTT
>TRBJ1-1|TRBD1|TRBV6-4|.
CASSRTGGETEAFF
TGTGCCAGCAGTAGGACAGGGGGCGAAACTGAAGCTTTCTTT
>TRBJ2-1|TRBD2|TRBV11-3|.
CASASWTSGGYNEQFF
TGTGCCAGCGCATCTTGGACTAGCGGGGGTTACAATGAGCAGTTCTTC
>TRBJ1-2|.|TRBV6-5|.
CASSYLGSNYGYTF
TGTGCCAGCAGTTACTTGGGGAGTAACTATGGCTACACCTTC
>TRBJ2-7|.|TRBV5-1|once
CASSITRGFYEQYF
TGCGCCAGCAGCATCACGCGGGGATTCTACGAGCAGTACTTC
>TRBJ2-3|.|TRBV7-9|few
CASSLLTDTQYF
TGTGCCAGCAGTCTGCTAACAGATACGCAGTATTTT
>TRBJ1-1|.|TRBV28|.
CASSLIPWAFF
TGTGCCAGCAGCCTAATTCCATGGGCTTTCTTT
>TRBJ2-5|.|TRBV29-1|.
CSFSGGPHETQYF
TGCAGCTTCTCAGGGGGGCCGCACGAGACCCAGTACTTC